A single sample is the source of the 17 T cell receptor beta chains below, sequenced in a study of blood T cells in healthy people across ages. Next came a second PCR, run for about 7 to 12 cycles, which used a sample-barcoded 5' primer along with a J-beta primer mix. From the 5' RACE reads, TCRdb called clonotypes with MiXCR, one entry per CDR3 protein. The table lists 750,000 to 950,000 distinct CDR3 sequences, roughly 53% of them singletons, with approximately 40% in the top ten. Sequencing was performed on blood. The origin of the receptors is an elderly man in good health.

The CDR3 bases are TGTGCCAGCAGATCCTCGGGCTTTCAAGAGACCCAGTACTTC. Protein product: CASRSSGFQETQYF. The chain links TRBV7-2 to TRBJ2-5, with no clear D. Germline lookup yields CDR1 SGHTA and CDR2 FQGNSA. The CDR3 consists of 14 residues. Trimming stripped 6 bases from V and 2 bases from J, with 13 bases between.

The chain couples TRBV20-1 to TRBJ2-1; 11 nucleotides line up with TRBD2. Germline CDR1 reads DFQATT; CDR2 reads SNEGSKA (reference sequence). CDR3 length: 14 amino acids. Trimming took 7 bases from V and 7 from J; bases not matched to a gene: 9. As DNA, the CDR3 is TGCAGTGTTGAGACTAGCGGGGTGTGGAATGAGCAGTTCTTC. This codes for CSVETSGVWNEQFF.

The V call is TRBV9, the J call TRBJ2-3; the match to TRBD2 covers 8 bases. This CDR3 region has 14 residues. CDR1 and CDR2 (germline): SGDLS, YYNGEE. V shed 4 bases and J 14 bases; nucleotides not matched to a gene: 15. The DNA for the CDR3 is TGTGCCAGCAGCCCACGAACTAGCGGTGGATACGCGTATTTT. It yields the protein CASSPRTSGGYAYF.

V usage is TRBV20-1 and J usage is TRBJ2-1, with TRBD2 matching over 12 bases. Germline V CDR1 and CDR2: DFQATT, SNEGSKA (reference sequence). There are 15 residues in the CDR3. The V gene end was trimmed by 1 base and the J gene end by 9 bases; junction bases not matched to a gene: 7. For the CDR3, the DNA is TGCAGTGCTAGAGCCCTAGCGGGAGGGCCCGGTGAGCAGTTCTTC. Amino acid sequence: CSARALAGGPGEQFF.

The chain joins TRBV9 to TRBJ2-5; 8 bases agree with TRBD2. CDR1 SGDLS and CDR2 YYNGEE come from the germline V gene. The CDR3 runs 16 residues. The V gene end was trimmed by 3 bases and the J gene end by 4 bases; junction bases not matched to a gene: 11. CDR3 in amino acids: CASSEEGTRGSETQYF. The CDR3 DNA reads as TGTGCCAGCAGCGAGGAGGGGACTAGAGGGTCAGAGACCCAGTACTTC.

This clonotype turned up a few times. The V call is TRBV6-5, the J call TRBJ2-7; 8 bases map to TRBD1. Germline trimming cut 6 bases from V and 0 bases from J; bases unmatched to any gene: 10. This CDR3 is 16 amino acids long. From germline, CDR1 is MNHEY and CDR2 SVGAGI. The DNA for the CDR3 is TGTGCCAGCAGAGAGAATCCTGGACAGGGCTCCTACGAGCAGTACTTC. This encodes CASRENPGQGSYEQYF.

The chain links TRBV6-2 or TRBV6-3 to TRBJ2-1, with D possibly matching TRBD2 (6 bases). This CDR3 region has 18 residues. Germline lookup yields CDR1 MNHEY and CDR2 SVGEGT. V gave up 5 bases and J gave up 6 bases, with 26 bases separating them. The CDR3 sequence is CASSPWDVTTKAGNEQFF. The CDR3 region has the DNA TGTGCCAGCAGTCCTTGGGATGTAACAACCAAAGCGGGCAATGAGCAGTTCTTC.

J is TRBJ2-2 and V is TRBV4-2; unclear D gene. Trimming left V 3 bases short and J 7 bases short, with 6 bases between. The germline V gene has CDR1 LGHNA and CDR2 YNFKEQ. The CDR3 totals 12 residues. The CDR3 loop reads CASSHPLGELFF. CDR3 bases: TGTGCCAGCAGCCACCCACTCGGGGAGCTGTTTTTT.

This clonotype has a single count. J is TRBJ1-5 and V is TRBV6-2 or TRBV6-3; D is ambiguous. The germline V gene encodes CDR1 MNHEY and CDR2 SVGEGT. Trimming took 6 bases from V and 4 from J, leaving 10 bases between them. This CDR3 is 13 amino acids long. CDR3 in amino acids: CASRKDGNQPQHF. CDR3 DNA: TGTGCCAGCAGAAAAGACGGAAATCAGCCCCAGCATTTT.

This chain links TRBV7-9 with TRBJ2-7, with 7 nucleotides matching TRBD1. CDR3 size: 13 residues. The V segment lost 5 bases and the J segment 6 bases; nucleotides outside the gene matches: 7. Per the germline V gene, CDR1 is SEHNR and CDR2 is FQNEAQ (reference sequence). CDR3 amino acids: CASSLPDRSEQYF. DNA of the CDR3: TGTGCCAGCAGCCTACCGGACAGGTCCGAGCAGTACTTC. Full variable domain (missing parts from reference TRBV7-9 and TRBJ2-7): DTGVSQNPRHKITKRGQNVTFRCDPISEHNRLYWYRQTLGQGPEFLTYFQNEAQLEKSRLLSDRFSAERPKGSFSTLEIQRTEQGDSAMYLCASSLPDRSEQYFGPGTRLTVT.

A few counts support this clonotype. The chain's CDR3 is CASSLGLAADNEQFF. The CDR3, as DNA: TGTGCCAGCAGCCTCGGACTAGCTGCAGACAATGAGCAGTTCTTC. This chain links TRBV7-6 with TRBJ2-1; 8 bases map to TRBD2. This CDR3 spans 15 amino acids. The germline CDR1 and CDR2 sequences are SGHVS and FNYEAQ. V was clipped by 5 bases and J by 5 bases; unmatched bases: 8.

The chain is built from TRBV27 and TRBJ2-1; 10 nucleotides match TRBD2. CDR3 length: 15 amino acids. Germline values: CDR1 MNHEY, CDR2 SMNVEV (reference sequence). Losses at the gene ends were 7 bases for V and 3 bases for J; bases not matched to a gene: 6. This chain's CDR3 is CASTTLAGSYNEQFF. The CDR3 DNA follows: TGTGCCAGCACCACACTAGCGGGAAGCTACAATGAGCAGTTCTTC.

This clonotype was detected only a few times. V is TRBV7-2 and J is TRBJ2-5, with 7 bases identical to TRBD2. The CDR3 length is 14 residues. Trimming at V came to 5 bases and at J to 9 bases, leaving 12 bases not matched to a gene. Germline V gene sequence: CDR1 SGHTA, CDR2 FQGNSA. CDR3 DNA: TGTGCCAGCAGCCCGGAAGGCGGTCTAGCGGCCCAGTACTTC. Translating gives CASSPEGGLAAQYF.

This chain links TRBV14 with TRBJ1-6; 9 positions match TRBD1. The CDR3 is 15 amino acids. After removal of 3 bases from V and 7 bases from J, the junction contained 4 bases not matched to a gene. CDR1 is SGHDN and CDR2 is FVKESK in the germline V gene. This CDR3 reads CASSQRGTGNSPLHF. The CDR3 nucleotides are TGTGCCAGCAGCCAGCGCGGGACAGGGAATTCACCCCTCCACTTT.

This clonotype was seen a few times. The chain is built from TRBV2 and TRBJ2-7; 7 bases are a match to TRBD2. The trim removed 6 bases at V and 6 bases at J, leaving 8 bases unmatched. This CDR3 has 13 residues. The V gene's germline CDR1 is SNHLY and CDR2 FYNNEI. The CDR3 DNA sequence: TGTGCCAGCAGAGAGGGAGGGCCTGTCGAGCAGTACTTC. Amino acids: CASREGGPVEQYF.

In regard to this clonotype: This sequence may be a read error, since a much larger clone differs from it by one base. CDR3 in DNA: TGCGCCAGCAGCTCGGGGACACAGGGTGCATCACCCCTCCACTTT. Translating gives CASSSGTQGASPLHF. The chain carries TRBV5-1 and TRBJ1-6; D possibly corresponds to TRBD1 (6 bases). The CDR3 runs to 15 residues. The ends were cut back, 3 bases at V and 10 bases at J, with 17 bases in the middle. Germline CDR1 reads SGHRS; CDR2 reads YFSETQ.

The chain is built from TRBV2 and TRBJ1-1; no clear D. V lost 7 bases to trimming and J lost 7 bases, with 10 bases between them. The CDR3 consists of 11 residues. Germline values: CDR1 SNHLY, CDR2 FYNNEI. The CDR3 loop is CASKWAYEAFF. Here the CDR3 DNA reads TGTGCCAGCAAATGGGCTTATGAAGCTTTCTTT.